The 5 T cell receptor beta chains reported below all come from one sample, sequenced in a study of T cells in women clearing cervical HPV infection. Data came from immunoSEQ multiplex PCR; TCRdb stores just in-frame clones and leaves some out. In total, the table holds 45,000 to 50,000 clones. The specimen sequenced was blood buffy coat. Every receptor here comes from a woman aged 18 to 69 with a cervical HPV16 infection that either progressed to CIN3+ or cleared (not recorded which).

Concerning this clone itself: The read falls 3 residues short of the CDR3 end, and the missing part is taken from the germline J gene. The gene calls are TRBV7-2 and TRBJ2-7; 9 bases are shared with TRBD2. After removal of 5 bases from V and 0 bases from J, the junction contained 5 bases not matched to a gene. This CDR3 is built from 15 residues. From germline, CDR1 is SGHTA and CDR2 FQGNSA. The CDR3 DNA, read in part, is TGTGCCAGCAGCCGGACTAGCGCCAGCTCCTACGAG. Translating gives CASSRTSASSYE. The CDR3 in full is CASSRTSASSYEQYF.

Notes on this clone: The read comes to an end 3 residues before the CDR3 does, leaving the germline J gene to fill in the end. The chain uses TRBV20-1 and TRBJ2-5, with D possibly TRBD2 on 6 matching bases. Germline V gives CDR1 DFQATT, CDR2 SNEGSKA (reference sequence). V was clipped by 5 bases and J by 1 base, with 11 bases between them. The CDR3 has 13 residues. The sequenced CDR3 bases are TGCAGTGCTCCTTCGACTAGCCAAGAGACC. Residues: CSAPSTSQET. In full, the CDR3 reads CSAPSTSQETQYF.

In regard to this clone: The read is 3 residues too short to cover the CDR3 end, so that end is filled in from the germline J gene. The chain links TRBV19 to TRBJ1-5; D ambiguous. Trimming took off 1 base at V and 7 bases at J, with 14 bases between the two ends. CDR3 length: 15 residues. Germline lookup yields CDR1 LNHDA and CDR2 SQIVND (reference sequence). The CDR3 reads CASSIGYEGRQPQHF. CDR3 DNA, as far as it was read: TGTGCCAGTAGTATAGGATATGAGGGTCGGCAGCCC.

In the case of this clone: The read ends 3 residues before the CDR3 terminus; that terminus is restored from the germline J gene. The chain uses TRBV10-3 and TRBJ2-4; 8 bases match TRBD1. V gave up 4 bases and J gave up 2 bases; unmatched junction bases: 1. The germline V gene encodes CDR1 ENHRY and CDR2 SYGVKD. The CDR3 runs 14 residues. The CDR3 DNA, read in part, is TGTGCCATCAGTGGGGACAGGACCAAAAACATT. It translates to CAISGDRTKNI. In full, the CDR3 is CAISGDRTKNIQYF.

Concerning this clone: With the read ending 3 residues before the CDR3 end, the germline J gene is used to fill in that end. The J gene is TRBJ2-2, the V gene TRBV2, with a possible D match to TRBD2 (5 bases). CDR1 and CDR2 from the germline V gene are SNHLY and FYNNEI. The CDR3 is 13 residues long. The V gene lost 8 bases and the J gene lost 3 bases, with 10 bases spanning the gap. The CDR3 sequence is CASGLTYTGELFF. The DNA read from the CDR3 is TGTGCCAGCGGACTGACCTACACCGGGGAG.